This T cell receptor beta chain was sequenced in a study of blood T cell repertoires in COVID-19. Background on the study: COVID-19 samples collected from the United States, Italy and Spain covered acute and convalescent phases. PBMCs, B-cell-depleted T cells, or T cells were the source of the cDNA or gDNA that made up the material.

A Seattle source enrolled patients during active infection and followed them longitudinally. In the authors' methods: Reference gene primer amplification gave nucleated cell count estimates. The assay was immunoSEQ multiplex PCR, and TCRdb's table has in-frame clones only and misses some. Clone size and the V and J calls come from that table; the DNA yielded D and trimming. The table has about 230,000 clones, 81% seen once. Germline V CDR1 and CDR2: SNHLY, FYNNEI. V was pared by 8 bases and J by 3 bases, with 7 bases of the junction left unmatched. The CDR3 covers 14 residues. The chain employs TRBV2 and TRBJ2-1, with 7 nucleotides matching TRBD1. The clonotype comes from an elderly woman with COVID-19, enrolled during active disease. The specimen sequenced was peripheral blood. CDR3 sequence (DNA): TGTGCCAGCCTGGCCGGGGACAGCTACAATGAGCAGTTCTTC. As protein: CASLAGDSYNEQFF.